The 18 T cell receptor beta chains in this list originate from one sample, sequenced in a study of technical replicates of blood from a handful of donors. Sequencing was performed with immunoSEQ multiplex PCR; in TCRdb, only in-frame clones are kept and a portion is missing. This sample has about 83,000 clones; around 90% occur once, and the top ten carry roughly 0.28%. Sequencing used T cells isolated from PBMCs. The origin of the receptors is a human donor in good health.

The V gene is TRBV2, the J gene TRBJ1-1; no firm D call. V lost 11 bases and J 7 bases, leaving 11 bases between the germline ends. Germline V lookup: CDR1 SNHLY, CDR2 FYNNEI. The CDR3 length is 10 residues. Here the CDR3 reads CAQQAGEAFF. CDR3 nucleotides: TGTGCCCAGCAGGCAGGTGAAGCTTTCTTT.

V gene TRBV5-6 combines with J gene TRBJ2-6; 11 positions match TRBD1. This CDR3 is built from 17 residues. The germline V gene encodes CDR1 SGHDT and CDR2 YYEEEE. V shed 3 bases, J shed 3 bases, and the junction held 5 bases outside the gene matches. The CDR3 reads CASSSGQGAVGANVLTF. The CDR3 nucleotides are TGTGCCAGCAGCTCCGGACAGGGGGCAGTTGGGGCCAACGTCCTGACTTTC.

This clone was seen a single time. The same CDR3 is also encoded by other DNA sequences in this sample. The V gene is TRBV19, the J gene TRBJ1-1; no firm D call. The CDR3 has 11 amino acids. Germline V gene sequence: CDR1 LNHDA, CDR2 SQIVND (reference sequence). Trimming removed 7 bases at V and 0 bases at J, with 3 bases between. The chain's CDR3 is CASIMNTEAFF. CDR3 coding DNA: TGTGCCAGTATCATGAACACTGAAGCTTTCTTT.

The V call is TRBV5-4, the J call TRBJ2-5, with D possibly TRBD2 on 6 matching bases. The CDR3 length is 15 residues. V lost 1 base and J 2 bases, leaving 12 bases between the germline ends. Germline assignment: CDR1 SGHNT and CDR2 YYREEE (reference sequence). The CDR3 region is CASSLTGTLQETQYF. CDR3 bases: TGTGCCAGCAGCTTGACCGGGACTTTACAAGAGACCCAGTACTTC.

The chain is built from TRBV4-1 and TRBJ1-3; unclear D gene. This CDR3 has 15 residues. Germline values: CDR1 MGHRA, CDR2 YSYEKL. V was cut by 1 base and J by 0 bases, with 7 bases left in between. The CDR3 here is CASSQGESSGNTIYF. The CDR3 DNA is TGCGCCAGCAGCCAAGGGGAGAGCTCTGGAAACACCATATATTTT.

The J gene is TRBJ2-5, the V gene TRBV18, with TRBD2 matching 10 bases. CDR1 and CDR2 (germline): KGHSH, LQKENI. The CDR3 runs 15 residues. V dropped 6 bases and J dropped 4; count of bases not matched to a gene: 8. In DNA, the CDR3 is TGTGCCAGCTCTCCCCCGGGACTAGCGTCAGAGACCCAGTACTTC. This translates into CASSPPGLASETQYF.

This chain links TRBV29-1 with TRBJ2-3; TRBD2 matches at 15 bases. V shed 7 bases and J 2 bases; nucleotides not matched to a gene: 22. Germline V gives CDR1 SQVTM, CDR2 ANQGSEA. The CDR3 is 21 residues long. The DNA for the CDR3 is TGCAGCGCCGGACTAGCGGGAGGGCCCACTACCCTATACGACTTCACAGATACGCAGTATTTT. Its translation is CSAGLAGGPTTLYDFTDTQYF.

The chain couples TRBV28 to TRBJ1-2; a possible D gene is TRBD1 (5 bases). This CDR3 contains 13 residues. Trimming cost V 7 bases and J 0 bases, with 9 bases left between them. Germline CDR1 MDHEN, CDR2 SYDVKM. CDR3 coding DNA: TGTGCCAGCATGGGGACTACTAACTATGGCTACACCTTC. It codes for CASMGTTNYGYTF.

The rearrangement uses TRBV28 and TRBJ1-5; D unclear. The CDR3 contains 15 residues. V lost 1 base and J lost 2, with 9 bases in between. Germline assignment: CDR1 MDHEN and CDR2 SYDVKM. This CDR3 is CASSLLGVGNQPQHF. The DNA for the CDR3 is TGTGCCAGCAGTTTATTGGGCGTTGGCAATCAGCCCCAGCATTTT.

V gene TRBV6-1 combines with J gene TRBJ2-3; D ambiguous. Per the germline V gene, CDR1 is MNHNS and CDR2 is SASEGT. The CDR3 covers 11 residues. V was pared by 2 bases and J by 7 bases, with 4 bases between. CDR3 nucleotides: TGTGCCAGCAGTGAACTTCATACGCAGTATTTT. Translating it yields CASSELHTQYF.

V usage is TRBV7-9 and J usage is TRBJ2-1; perhaps TRBD2 as D (6 bases). Germline assignment: CDR1 SEHNR and CDR2 FQNEAQ (reference sequence). The germline V and J ends were trimmed by 2 bases and 7 bases, with 15 bases remaining between them. The CDR3 length is 15 residues. CDR3: CASSLTRGNLNEQFF. The CDR3 bases are TGTGCCAGCAGCTTAACTCGCGGGAATTTGAATGAGCAGTTCTTC.

The chain recombines TRBV28 with TRBJ1-4; D unclear. The CDR3 sequence is 14 residues long. CDR1 and CDR2 (germline): MDHEN, SYDVKM. V lost 3 bases to trimming and J lost 8 bases, with 13 bases between them. The CDR3 DNA reads TGTGCCAGCAGTTTTCCCCGGACTGCAGAAAAACTGTTTTTT. This encodes CASSFPRTAEKLFF. Variable domain in full (rest from reference TRBV28 and TRBJ1-4): DVKVTQSSRYLVKRTGEKVFLECVQDMDHENMFWYRQDPGLGLRLIYFSYDVKMKEKGDIPEGYSVSREKKERFSLILESASTNQTSMYLCASSFPRTAEKLFFGSGTQLSVL.

The V and J genes are TRBV5-1 and TRBJ2-2; D might be TRBD1 (5 bases). The V gene lost 5 bases and the J gene lost 4 bases, with 9 bases spanning the gap. CDR3 length: 13 amino acids. The germline V gene has CDR1 SGHRS and CDR2 YFSETQ. The CDR3 DNA follows: TGCGCCAGCAGTTTCCAGGGCACCGGGGAGCTGTTTTTT. It is translated as CASSFQGTGELFF.

The chain has TRBV29-1 and TRBJ2-7; D unclear. The CDR3 is 14 amino acids. V was shortened by 4 bases and J by 4 bases, with 17 bases between the two germline ends. The germline CDR1 and CDR2 sequences are SQVTM and ANQGSEA. For the CDR3, the DNA is TGCAGCGTTGTTGACTCTCCTTTAGATTACGAGCAGTACTTC. It specifies CSVVDSPLDYEQYF.

The chain uses TRBV9 and TRBJ2-3; 9 bases are shared with TRBD2. This CDR3 is built from 12 residues. Germline CDR1 reads SGDLS; CDR2 reads YYNGEE. V lost 2 bases, J lost 10 bases, and 2 bases stayed unmatched. The CDR3 protein is CASSVGTSPQYF. In DNA form, the CDR3 reads TGTGCCAGCAGCGTGGGGACTAGCCCGCAGTATTTT.

CDR3 bases: TGTGCTAGTGGCCCAGGGGTATACCAGCCCCAGCATTTT. Its protein is CASGPGVYQPQHF. The rearrangement joins TRBV12-5 to TRBJ1-5; D is perhaps TRBD1 (6 bases). From germline, CDR1 is LGHNT and CDR2 FRNRAP. V was trimmed by 6 bases and J by 7 bases, leaving 13 bases between them. This CDR3 spans 13 amino acids.

V and J are TRBV7-9 and TRBJ1-5, with a tentative D call TRBD1 (6 bases). Trimming removed 5 bases from V and 8 bases from J, with 16 bases in between. The germline V gene has CDR1 SEHNR and CDR2 FQNEAQ (reference sequence). The CDR3 consists of 14 residues. The CDR3 DNA is TGTGCCAGCAGCGAAACGGACAGTTTGGAGCCCCAGCATTTT. As protein: CASSETDSLEPQHF.

The rearrangement uses TRBV23-1 and TRBJ2-7; no clear D. Being an ORF, TRBV23-1 has a function that is uncertain. Trimming stripped 10 bases from V and 1 base from J, with 14 bases between. This CDR3 has 13 residues. This CDR3 is CANTIKKSYEQYF. DNA for the CDR3: TGCGCCAACACCATCAAGAAATCCTACGAGCAGTACTTC.